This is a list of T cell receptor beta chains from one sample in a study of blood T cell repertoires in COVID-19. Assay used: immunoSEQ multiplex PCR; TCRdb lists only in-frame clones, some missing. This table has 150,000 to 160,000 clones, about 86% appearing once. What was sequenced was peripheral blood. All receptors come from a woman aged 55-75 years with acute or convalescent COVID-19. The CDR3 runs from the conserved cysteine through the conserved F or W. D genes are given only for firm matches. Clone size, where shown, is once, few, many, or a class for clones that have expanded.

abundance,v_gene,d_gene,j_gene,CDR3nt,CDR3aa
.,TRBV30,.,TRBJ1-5,TGTGCCTGGAGTGGGGACATATATCAGCCCCAGCATTTT,CAWSGDIYQPQHF
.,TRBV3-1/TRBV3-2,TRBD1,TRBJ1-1,TGTGCCAGCAGCCCGGTACCGGGACAGGGGGCCAGGGCTTTCTTT,CASSPVPGQGARAFF
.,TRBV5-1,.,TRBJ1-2,TGCGCCAGCAGCCCCGGGGACTTTGGCTACACCTTC,CASSPGDFGYTF
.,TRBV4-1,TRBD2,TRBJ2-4,TGCGCCAGCAGCCGCATAGCGGGGGGGCAGGACAAAAACATTCAGTACTTC,CASSRIAGGQDKNIQYF
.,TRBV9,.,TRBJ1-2,TGTGCCAGCAGCTTAATTGAGGGAAACTATGGCTACACCTTC,CASSLIEGNYGYTF
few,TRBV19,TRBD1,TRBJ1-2,TGTGCCAGTGCCCGATCTCCAGGGGGCTGGAACTATGGCTACACCTTC,CASARSPGGWNYGYTF
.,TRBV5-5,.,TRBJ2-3,TGTGCCAGCAGCTTAGCCCCCGATACGCAGTATTTT,CASSLAPDTQYF
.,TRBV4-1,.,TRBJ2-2,TGCGCCAGCAGCCAAGATTTGGCGGCCTCGAACACCGGGGAGCTGTTTTTT,CASSQDLAASNTGELFF
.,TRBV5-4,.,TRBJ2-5,TGTGCCAGCAGCTCACTTACCGGGACACCTCAAGAGACCCAGTACTTC,CASSSLTGTPQETQYF
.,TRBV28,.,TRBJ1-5,TGTGCCAGCAGTTTCAGTTCCACAAGTCACCAGCCCCAGCATTTT,CASSFSSTSHQPQHF
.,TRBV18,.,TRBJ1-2,TGTGCCAGCTCACCACCGACATTACGAAACTATGGCTACACCTTC,CASSPPTLRNYGYTF
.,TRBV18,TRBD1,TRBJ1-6,TGTGCCAGCTCCGGCGGACAGGAATCGCCCCTCCACTTT,CASSGGQESPLHF
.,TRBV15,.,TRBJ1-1,TGTGCCACCAGCACCTGGACACAAGGACGGAACACTGAAGCTTTCTTT,CATSTWTQGRNTEAFF
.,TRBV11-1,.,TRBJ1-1,TGTGCCAGCAGCTTAGGTCCCCAAGCTTCAAGCACTGAAGCTTTCTTT,CASSLGPQASSTEAFF
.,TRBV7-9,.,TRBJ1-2,TGTGCCAGCAGCTTAGCTGTGGGCAGAGCTAACTATGGCTACACCTTC,CASSLAVGRANYGYTF
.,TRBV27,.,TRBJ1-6,TGTGCCAGCAGTTTCTCGTGGAGGGTAGGAGATTCACCCCTCCACTTT,CASSFSWRVGDSPLHF
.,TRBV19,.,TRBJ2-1,TGTGCCAGTAGTATAGATGGTAGACTCGGAGGCAATGAGCAGTTCTTC,CASSIDGRLGGNEQFF
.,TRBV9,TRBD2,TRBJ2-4,TGTGCCAGCAGCGTAGGACTAGCTGGGTGGGACATTCAGTACTTC,CASSVGLAGWDIQYF
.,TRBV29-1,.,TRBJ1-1,TGCAGCGTTGAAACAGGGAACACTGAAGCTTTCTTT,CSVETGNTEAFF
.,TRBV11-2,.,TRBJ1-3,TGTGCCAGCAGCTTAGGACAGCTTTCCTCTGGAAACACCATATATTTT,CASSLGQLSSGNTIYF
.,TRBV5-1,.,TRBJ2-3,TGCGCCAGCAGCTTTGGCCTAGTCGGAAGCACAGATACGCAGTATTTT,CASSFGLVGSTDTQYF
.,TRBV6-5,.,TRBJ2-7,TGTGCCAGCAGTTACATCGCGGCGTTCAGCTCCTACGAGCAGTACTTC,CASSYIAAFSSYEQYF
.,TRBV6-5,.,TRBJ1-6,TGTGCAACGCGACTACCTGACCGGGTGAATTCACCCCTCCACTTT,CATRLPDRVNSPLHF
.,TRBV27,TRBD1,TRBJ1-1,TGTGCCAGCAGTTGGACAGGGAGGACTGAAGCTTTCTTT,CASSWTGRTEAFF
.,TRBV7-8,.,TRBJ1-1,TGTGCCAGCAGCTCCTTCAGGGGAGGGGCGAACACTGAAGCTTTCTTT,CASSSFRGGANTEAFF
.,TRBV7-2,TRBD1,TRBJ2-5,TGTGCCAGCAGCTGGACAGGGGGAGAGACCCAGTACTTC,CASSWTGGETQYF
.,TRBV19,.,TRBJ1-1,TGTGCCAGTAGTCCGGGGCAGGGGTGGTTTACTGAAGCTTTCTTT,CASSPGQGWFTEAFF
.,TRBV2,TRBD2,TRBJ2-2,TGTGCCAGCAGAGCGGGGGGCCCAAACACCGGGGAGCTGTTTTTT,CASRAGGPNTGELFF
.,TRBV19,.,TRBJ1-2,TGTGCCAGTAGTATCCTCGGCAGGGCTAACTATGGCTACACCTTC,CASSILGRANYGYTF
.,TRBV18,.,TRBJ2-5,TGTGCCAGTCAGGGATATAACCAAGAGACCCAGTACTTC,CASQGYNQETQYF
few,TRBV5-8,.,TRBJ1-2,TGTGCCAGCAGCTGGGGCAGGGGCGGCTACACCTTC,CASSWGRGGYTF
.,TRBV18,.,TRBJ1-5,TGTGCCAGCTCACCACCCGGAGGGGCGCGGGGCAATCAGCCCCAGCATTTT,CASSPPGGARGNQPQHF
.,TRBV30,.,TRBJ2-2,TGTGCCTGGAGTGTACAAAGGGGGTCGAACACCGGGGAGCTGTTTTTT,CAWSVQRGSNTGELFF
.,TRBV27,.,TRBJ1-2,TGTGCCAGCAGTCTCCTCGGCCAGGGGAGCGGTGGCTACACCTTC,CASSLLGQGSGGYTF
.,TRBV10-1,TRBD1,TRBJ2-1,TGCGCCAGCAGTCGAAGAACCGGGACAGGGGGACACAATGAGCAGTTCTTC,CASSRRTGTGGHNEQFF
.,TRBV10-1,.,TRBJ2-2,TGCGCCAGCAGACCCGGACAGAACACCGGGGAGCTGTTTTTT,CASRPGQNTGELFF
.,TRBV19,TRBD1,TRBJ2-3,TGTGCCAGTAAGACAGGGGGCACAGATACGCAGTATTTT,CASKTGGTDTQYF
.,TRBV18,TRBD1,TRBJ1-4,TGTGCCAGCTCACCGACAGGGAGTGAAAAACTGTTTTTT,CASSPTGSEKLFF
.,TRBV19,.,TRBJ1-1,TGTGCCAGTAGTATAGCCCTGAGGCCAGGGATGGCTGAAGCTTTCTTT,CASSIALRPGMAEAFF
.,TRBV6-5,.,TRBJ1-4,TGTGCCACGAACTCCCCTAATGAAAAACTGTTTTTT,CATNSPNEKLFF
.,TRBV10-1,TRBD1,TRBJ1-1,TGCGCCAGCAAAGAGACAGGGGGTTCTGAAGCTTTCTTT,CASKETGGSEAFF
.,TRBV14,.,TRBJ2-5,TGTGCCAGCAGTCCCCAACGGAGTGCGGGGAACCTCCAAGAGACCCAGTACTTC,CASSPQRSAGNLQETQYF
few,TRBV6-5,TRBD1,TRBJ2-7,TGTGCCAGCAGTTACTCGAAGGCAGGGGGCTTCTACGAGCAGTACTTC,CASSYSKAGGFYEQYF
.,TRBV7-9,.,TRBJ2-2,TGTGCCAGCAGATCGCGCTCGTGGGGGCCCACCGGGGAGCTGTTTTTT,CASRSRSWGPTGELFF
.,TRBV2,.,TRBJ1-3,TGTGCCAGCAGCCTCGCGAAGTCTGGAAACACCATATATTTT,CASSLAKSGNTIYF